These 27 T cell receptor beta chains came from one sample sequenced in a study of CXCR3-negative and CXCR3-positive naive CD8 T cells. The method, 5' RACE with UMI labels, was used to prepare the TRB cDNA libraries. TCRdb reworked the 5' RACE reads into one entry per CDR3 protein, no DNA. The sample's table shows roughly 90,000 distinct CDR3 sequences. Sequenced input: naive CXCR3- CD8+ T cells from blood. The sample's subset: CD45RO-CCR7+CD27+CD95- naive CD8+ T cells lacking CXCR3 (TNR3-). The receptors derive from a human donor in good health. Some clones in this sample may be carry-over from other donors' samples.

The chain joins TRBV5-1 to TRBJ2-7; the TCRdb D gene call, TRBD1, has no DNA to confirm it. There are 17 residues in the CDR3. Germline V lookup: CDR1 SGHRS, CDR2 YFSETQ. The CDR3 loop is CASSLEVRGVSSYEQYF.

This CDR3 reads CASSLRQGWNEQFF. This chain uses TRBV7-9 with TRBJ2-1; TCRdb's D call of TRBD1 is untestable without DNA. CDR3 length equals 14 residues. Per germline, CDR1 SEHNR and CDR2 FQNEAQ (reference sequence).

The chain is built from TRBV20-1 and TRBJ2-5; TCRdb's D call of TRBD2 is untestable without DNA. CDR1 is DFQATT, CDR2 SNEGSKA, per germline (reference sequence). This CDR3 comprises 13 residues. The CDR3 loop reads CSARGPNVLNQYF.

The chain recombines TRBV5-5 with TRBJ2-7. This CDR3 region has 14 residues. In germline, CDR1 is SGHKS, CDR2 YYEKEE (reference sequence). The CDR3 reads CASSFTVGSYEQYF.

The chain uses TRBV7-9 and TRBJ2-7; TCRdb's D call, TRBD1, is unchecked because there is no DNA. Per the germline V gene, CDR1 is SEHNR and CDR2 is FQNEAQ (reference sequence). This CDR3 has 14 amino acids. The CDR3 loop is CASSASGTIYEQYF. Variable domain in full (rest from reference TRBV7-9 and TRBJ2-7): DTGVSQNPRHKITKRGQNVTFRCDPISEHNRLYWYRQTLGQGPEFLTYFQNEAQLEKSRLLSDRFSAERPKGSFSTLEIQRTEQGDSAMYLCASSASGTIYEQYFGPGTRLTVT.

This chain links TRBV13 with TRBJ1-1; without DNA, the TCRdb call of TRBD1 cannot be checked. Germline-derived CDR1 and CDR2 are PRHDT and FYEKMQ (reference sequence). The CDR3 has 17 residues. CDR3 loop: CASSPNPGWGAGTEAFF.

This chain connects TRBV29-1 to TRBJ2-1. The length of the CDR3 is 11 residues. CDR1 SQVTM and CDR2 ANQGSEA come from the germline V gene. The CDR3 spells CSVTTYNEQFF.

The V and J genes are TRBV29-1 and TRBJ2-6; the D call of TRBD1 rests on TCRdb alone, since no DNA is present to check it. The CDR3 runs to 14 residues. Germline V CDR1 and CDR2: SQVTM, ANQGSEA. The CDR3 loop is CSVVQDSGANVLTF.

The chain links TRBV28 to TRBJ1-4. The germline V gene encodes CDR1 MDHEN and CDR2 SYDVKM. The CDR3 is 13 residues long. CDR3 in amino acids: CASSRGYIEKLFF.

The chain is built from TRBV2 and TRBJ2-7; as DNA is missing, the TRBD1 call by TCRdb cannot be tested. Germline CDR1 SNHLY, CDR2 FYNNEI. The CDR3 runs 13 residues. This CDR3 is CASSWTGTYEQYF.

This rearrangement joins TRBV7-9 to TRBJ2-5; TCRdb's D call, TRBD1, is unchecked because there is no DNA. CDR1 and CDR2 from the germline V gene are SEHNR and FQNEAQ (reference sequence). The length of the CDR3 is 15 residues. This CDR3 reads CASSLTPDRQETQYF.

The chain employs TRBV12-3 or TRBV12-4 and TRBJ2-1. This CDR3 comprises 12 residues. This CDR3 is CGSSLAYNEQFF.

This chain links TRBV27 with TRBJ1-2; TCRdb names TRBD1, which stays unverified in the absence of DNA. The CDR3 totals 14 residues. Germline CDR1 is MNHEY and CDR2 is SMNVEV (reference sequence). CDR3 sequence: CASSLSVGGYGYTF.

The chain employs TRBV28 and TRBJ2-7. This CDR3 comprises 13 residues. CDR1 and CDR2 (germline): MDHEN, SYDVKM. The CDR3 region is CASSLIGVHEQYF.

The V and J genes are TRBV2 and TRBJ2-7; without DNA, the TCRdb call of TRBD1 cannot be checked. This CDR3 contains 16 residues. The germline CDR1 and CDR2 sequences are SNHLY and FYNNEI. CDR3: CASSELGTGFVYEQYF.

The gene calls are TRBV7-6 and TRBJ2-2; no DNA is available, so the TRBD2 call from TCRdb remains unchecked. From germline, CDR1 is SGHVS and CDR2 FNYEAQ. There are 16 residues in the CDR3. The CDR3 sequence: CASSSFGGSDTGELFF.

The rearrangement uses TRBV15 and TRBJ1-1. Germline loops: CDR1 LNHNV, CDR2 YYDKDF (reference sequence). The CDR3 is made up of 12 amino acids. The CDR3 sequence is CATSPENTEAFF. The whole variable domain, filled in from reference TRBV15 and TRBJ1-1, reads DAMVIQNPRYQVTQFGKPVTLSCSQTLNHNVMYWYQQKSSQAPKLLFHYYDKDFNNEADTPDNFQSRRPNTSFCFLDIRSPGLGDTAMYLCATSPENTEAFFGQGTRLTVV.

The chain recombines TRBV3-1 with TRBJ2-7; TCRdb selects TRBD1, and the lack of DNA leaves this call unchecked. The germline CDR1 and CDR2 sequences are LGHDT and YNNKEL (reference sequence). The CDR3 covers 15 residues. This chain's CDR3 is CASSPPGRGYYEQYF.

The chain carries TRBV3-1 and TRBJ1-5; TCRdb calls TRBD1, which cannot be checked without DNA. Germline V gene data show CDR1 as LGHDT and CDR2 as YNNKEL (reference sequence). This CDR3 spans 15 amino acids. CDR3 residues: CASSQEGAPDQPQHF.

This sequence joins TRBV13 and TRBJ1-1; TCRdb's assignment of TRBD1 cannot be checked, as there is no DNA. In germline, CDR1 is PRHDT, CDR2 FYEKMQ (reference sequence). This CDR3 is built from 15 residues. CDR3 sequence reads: CASSLVPGMNTEAFF. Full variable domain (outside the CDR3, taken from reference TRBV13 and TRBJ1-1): AAGVIQSPRHLIKEKRETATLKCYPIPRHDTVYWYQQGPGQDPQFLISFYEKMQSDKGSIPDRFSAQQFSDYHSELNMSSLELGDSALYFCASSLVPGMNTEAFFGQGTRLTVV.

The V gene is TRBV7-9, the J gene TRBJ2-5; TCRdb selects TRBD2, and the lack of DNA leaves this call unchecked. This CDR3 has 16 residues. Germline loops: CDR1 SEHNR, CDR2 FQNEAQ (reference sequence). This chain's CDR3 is CASSPVSGRAAETQYF.

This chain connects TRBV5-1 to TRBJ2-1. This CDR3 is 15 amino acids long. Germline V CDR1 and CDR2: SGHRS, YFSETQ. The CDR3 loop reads CASRLLGSSYNEQFF.

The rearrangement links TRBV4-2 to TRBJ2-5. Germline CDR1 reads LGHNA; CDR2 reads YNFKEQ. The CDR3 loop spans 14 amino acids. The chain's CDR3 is CASSQDWFEETQYF.

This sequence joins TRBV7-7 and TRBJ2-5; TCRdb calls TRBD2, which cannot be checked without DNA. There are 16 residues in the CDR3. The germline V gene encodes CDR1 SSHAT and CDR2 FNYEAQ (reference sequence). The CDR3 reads CASSDAVAGGLETQYF.

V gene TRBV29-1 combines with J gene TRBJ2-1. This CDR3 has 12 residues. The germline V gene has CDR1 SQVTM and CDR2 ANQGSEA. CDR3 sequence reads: CSVEDREYEQFF.

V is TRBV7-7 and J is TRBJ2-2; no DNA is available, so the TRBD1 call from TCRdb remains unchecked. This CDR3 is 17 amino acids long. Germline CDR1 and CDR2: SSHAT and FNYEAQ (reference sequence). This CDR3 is CASSPGRGGLNTGELFF.

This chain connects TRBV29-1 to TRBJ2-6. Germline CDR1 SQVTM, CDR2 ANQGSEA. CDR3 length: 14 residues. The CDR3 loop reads CSVKEGSGANVLTF.